The sequence of this T cell receptor (beta chain) was determined in a study of PD-L1 blockade in urothelial cancer. The CDR3 extends over 15 amino acids. The V segment lost 4 bases and the J segment 4 bases; nucleotides outside the gene matches: 8. Germline V gene data show CDR1 as SGDLS and CDR2 as YYNGEE. The table came from immunoSEQ multiplex PCR; TCRdb's copy has only in-frame clones and leaves some out. The sample gives tens of thousands of clones, nearly 90% of which show up once; roughly 1.6% is in the top ten. The time point is: pretreatment peripheral blood. All patients carried locally advanced or metastatic urothelial carcinoma.

This TCR came from a man aged 55 to 70 with urothelial cancer. The sequencing used PBMCs, collected around atezolizumab (anti-PD-L1) treatment. V is TRBV9 and J is TRBJ2-7; TRBD1 aligns across 10 bases. CDR3 bases: TGTGCCAGCAGCAGGACGGGACAGGGGAAATACGAGCAGTACTTC. This codes for CASSRTGQGKYEQYF.